Sequencing of this T cell receptor (beta chain) was carried out in a study of T cell responses to AZD1222 COVID-19 vaccine. Study observations and caveats: A mostly white British donor set with more females was recruited, and clonal diversity was possibly underestimated.

For this clone: Its target is not known.

The method was immunoSEQ multiplex PCR; TCRdb's version includes in-frame clones alone and lacks a portion of them. The repertoire holds 120,000 to 150,000 clones, with about nine tenths as singletons. The CDR3 length is 14 residues. Trimming left V 2 bases short and J 6 bases short, with 11 bases between. Germline CDR1 and CDR2: SGHKS and YYEKEE (reference sequence). This clonotype was obtained from an adult in good health. The sequencing used peripheral blood, collected on day 0 of AZD1222 vaccination. The V call is TRBV5-5, the J call TRBJ1-4; possibly TRBD1 for D (5 bases). CDR3 DNA sequence: TGTGCCAGCAGCTTCCAGGGCAATGATGAAAAACTGTTTTTT. As protein: CASSFQGNDEKLFF.